This TCR beta chain stems from a study of follicular helper T cells after annual influenza vaccination. General study points: Plasmablast frequency change correlated with clonality change in ICOS+CD38+ cTfh.

Assay: immunoSEQ multiplex PCR; the TCRdb copy retains only in-frame clones and omits some. The table has 25,000 to 35,000 clones, about four fifths seen once. The trim removed 4 bases at V and 4 bases at J, leaving 3 bases unmatched. The CDR3 spans 13 residues. In germline, CDR1 is SGHNT, CDR2 YYREEE (reference sequence). As for time point: 2014-2015 season, pre-vaccination. Concerning this clone: Its antigen is still unknown.

The material was CXCR5+ CD38- circulating T follicular helper cells from blood, obtained on the day of influenza vaccination. Subset given: circulating Tfh, non-naive CD4+CXCR5+PD-1+ (ICOS+CD38+ or ICOS-CD38-). The chain has TRBV5-4 and TRBJ2-3; 7 bases map to TRBD1. The receptor was derived from an adult who received the influenza vaccine. CDR3 loop: CASSLQGPDTQYF. Here the CDR3 DNA reads TGTGCCAGCAGCCTACAGGGGCCAGATACGCAGTATTTT.